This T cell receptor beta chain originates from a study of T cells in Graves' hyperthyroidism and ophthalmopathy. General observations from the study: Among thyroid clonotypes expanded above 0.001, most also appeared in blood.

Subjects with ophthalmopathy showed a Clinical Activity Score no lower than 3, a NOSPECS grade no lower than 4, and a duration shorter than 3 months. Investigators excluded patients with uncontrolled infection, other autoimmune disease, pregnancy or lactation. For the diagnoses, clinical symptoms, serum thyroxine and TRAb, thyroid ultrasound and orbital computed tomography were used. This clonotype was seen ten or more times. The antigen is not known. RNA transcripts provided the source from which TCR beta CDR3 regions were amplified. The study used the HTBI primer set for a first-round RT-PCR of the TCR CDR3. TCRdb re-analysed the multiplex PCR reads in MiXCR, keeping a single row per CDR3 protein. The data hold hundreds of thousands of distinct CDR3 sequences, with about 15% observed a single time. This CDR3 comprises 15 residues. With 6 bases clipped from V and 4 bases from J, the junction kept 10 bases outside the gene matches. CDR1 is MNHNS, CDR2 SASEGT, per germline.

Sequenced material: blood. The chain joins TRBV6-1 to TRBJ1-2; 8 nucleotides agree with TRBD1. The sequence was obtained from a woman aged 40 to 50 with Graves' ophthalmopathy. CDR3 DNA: TGTGCCAGCAGAGCTCGGGGACAGGTCGGCTATGGCTACACCTTC. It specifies CASRARGQVGYGYTF.